This T cell receptor (beta chain) is from a study of T cells in localized non-small cell lung cancer. The data were produced by immunoSEQ multiplex PCR, yet TCRdb's version contains in-frame clones alone and is incomplete. This sample has some 21,000 clones, with 75% to 95% found just once. Comment on this clone: What it binds is not known.

Study-level findings and limits: For the top 100 tumor clones, a median about 57 also appeared in adjacent lung. Exceeding tumor, uninvolved adjacent lung had the highest T cell clonality. One tumor region alone was sequenced, and heterogeneity therefore remains possible.

The clonotype originates from a woman aged 35 to 70 with stage I lung adenocarcinoma. Sample: peripheral blood, taken before any cancer treatment.

The CDR3 here is CASSLSTVGGELFF. CDR3 sequence (DNA): TGTGCCAGCAGTTTATCGACTGTGGGCGGGGAGCTGTTTTTT. The genes are TRBV27 and TRBJ2-2, with D unclear. From germline, CDR1 is MNHEY and CDR2 SMNVEV (reference sequence). Trimming removed 0 bases at V and 7 bases at J, with 9 bases between. This CDR3 has 14 amino acids.